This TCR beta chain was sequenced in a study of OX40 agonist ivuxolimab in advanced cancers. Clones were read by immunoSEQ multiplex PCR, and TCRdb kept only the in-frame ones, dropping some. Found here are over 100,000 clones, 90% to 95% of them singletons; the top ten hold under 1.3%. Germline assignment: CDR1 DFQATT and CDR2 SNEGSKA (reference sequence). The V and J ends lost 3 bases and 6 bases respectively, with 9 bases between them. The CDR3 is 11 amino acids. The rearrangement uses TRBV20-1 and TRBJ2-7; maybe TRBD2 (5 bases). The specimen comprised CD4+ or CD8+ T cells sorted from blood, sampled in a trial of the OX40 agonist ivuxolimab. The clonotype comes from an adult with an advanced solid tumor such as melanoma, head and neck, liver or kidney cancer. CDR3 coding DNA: TGCAGTGCTAGGAGGGAACGCGAGCAGTACTTC. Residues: CSARREREQYF.